This TCR beta chain emerged from a study of T cell responses to AZD1222 COVID-19 vaccine. Study observations and caveats: Two AZD1222 doses significantly raised spike-specific TCR breadth and depth over controls.

Worth noting for this clone: Its antigen is unknown.

This CDR3 is built from 12 residues. The V and J ends lost 1 base and 7 bases respectively, with 8 bases between them. Germline-derived CDR1 and CDR2 are SGHTA and FQGNSA. The assay was immunoSEQ multiplex PCR, and TCRdb's table has in-frame clones only and misses some. The top ten clones hold around 0.5% of a sample with roughly 250,000 clones, over 85% of them seen once. V is TRBV7-2 and J is TRBJ2-7; D unclear. The material sequenced was peripheral blood, taken on day 0 of AZD1222 vaccination. This clonotype was obtained from an adult in good health. In DNA, the CDR3 is TGTGCCAGCAGCTTAGGCTTTGGGGAGCAGTACTTC. Translated: CASSLGFGEQYF.